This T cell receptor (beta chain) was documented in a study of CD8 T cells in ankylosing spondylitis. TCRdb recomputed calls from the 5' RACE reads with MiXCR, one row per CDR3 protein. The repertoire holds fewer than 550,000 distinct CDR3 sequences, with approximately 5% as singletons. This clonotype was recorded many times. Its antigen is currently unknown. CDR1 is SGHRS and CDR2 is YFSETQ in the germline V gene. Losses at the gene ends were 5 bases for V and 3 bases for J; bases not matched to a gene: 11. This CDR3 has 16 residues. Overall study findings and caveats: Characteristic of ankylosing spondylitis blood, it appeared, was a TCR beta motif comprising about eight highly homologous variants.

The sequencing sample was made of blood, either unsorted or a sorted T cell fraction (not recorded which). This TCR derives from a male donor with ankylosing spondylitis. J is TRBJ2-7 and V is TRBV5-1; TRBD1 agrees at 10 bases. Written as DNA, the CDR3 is TGCGCCAGCAGGGGCGCGGACAGGGGGAGCGACTACGAGCAGTACTTC. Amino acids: CASRGADRGSDYEQYF.